The present TCR beta chain was sequenced within a study of blood T cell repertoires in COVID-19. This clone has a single count. In the study's own analysis: Estimated nucleated cell counts came from reference gene primer amplification. Assay used: immunoSEQ multiplex PCR; TCRdb lists only in-frame clones, some missing. V and J calls plus clone size are reproduced from that table; the DNA served to infer D and trimming. The table records around 91,000 clones, 75% to 85% of them present only once. CDR3 size: 13 residues. Trimming removed 0 bases from V and 10 bases from J, with 11 bases in between. Germline V gene sequence: CDR1 MNHEY, CDR2 SVGAGI.

Material for sequencing was peripheral blood. The chain carries TRBV6-5 and TRBJ2-3; TRBD2 might be the D (5 bases). The sequence was collected from a woman older than 75 with active or convalescent COVID-19. The CDR3 is CASSYSGGWAQYF. DNA for the CDR3: TGTGCCAGCAGTTACTCGGGCGGGTGGGCGCAGTATTTT.